This T cell receptor (beta chain) was captured by sequencing in a study of CD8 T cells in ankylosing spondylitis. Study-level results: There were earlier reports of some motif variants in reactive arthritis synovial fluid and blood. Disease-linked clones displayed a CD8+ phenotype and appeared relatively rarely in peripheral blood. A TCR beta motif of 7 to 9 highly homologous variants seemed to mark ankylosing spondylitis blood.

In its sample, this clonotype was seen a few times. Its antigen is still unknown. This CDR3 spans 14 amino acids. V shed 3 bases and J 7 bases; nucleotides not matched to a gene: 9. Germline CDR1 is SGHAT and CDR2 is FQNNGV. Using quantitative 5'-RACE with molecular barcodes, the authors made TCR beta libraries. MiXCR, run by TCRdb on the 5' RACE reads, gives a single entry per CDR3 protein. The data contain some 140,000 distinct CDR3 sequences, roughly 8.8% of them singletons. The sequencing input was synovial fluid, either unsorted or a sorted T cell fraction (not recorded which). The chain is built from TRBV11-2 and TRBJ2-7, with 7 positions matching TRBD1. This clonotype was sampled from a male donor with ankylosing spondylitis. In DNA, the CDR3 is TGTGCCAGCAGCTTCGCCACGGGACAGCCGGAGCAGTACTTC. This gives the protein CASSFATGQPEQYF.